The text below deals with one T cell receptor (beta chain). The antigen is undetermined. The data were taken from a study of T cell responses to AZD1222 COVID-19 vaccine. Study results and caveats: In the spike-specific TCR repertoire, nearly half reportedly target unmutated variant regions.

The CDR3 length is 17 residues. The germline CDR1 and CDR2 sequences are KGHSH and LQKENI. Trimming took 3 bases from V and 1 from J, leaving 18 bases between them. Measured with immunoSEQ multiplex PCR; TCRdb has only the in-frame clones, and not every one. The sample lists fewer than 150,000 clones; roughly 84% were seen once. This clonotype was obtained from an adult in good health. Material: peripheral blood, obtained on day 0 of AZD1222 vaccination. This chain uses TRBV18 with TRBJ1-1; D is perhaps TRBD1 (5 bases). The CDR3 DNA follows: TGTGCCAGCTCACCGACGAATCCCGGGACGGCGAACACTGAAGCTTTCTTT. Its translation is CASSPTNPGTANTEAFF.